This TCR beta chain was sequenced in a study of blood T cells in healthy people across ages. Donors gave around 9.8 milliliters of peripheral blood apiece. A minimum of 5 micrograms of total RNA was extracted per sample. It was with a sample-barcoded 5' primer and a J-beta primer mix that a second PCR of roughly 6 to 11 cycles was run. Each sample provided no less than 3 million CDR3-containing paired-end reads. MiXCR, run by TCRdb on the 5' RACE reads, gives a single entry per CDR3 protein. Among roughly 2 million distinct CDR3 sequences listed, around half were seen once. V dropped 8 bases and J dropped 4 bases, with 15 bases sitting between them. CDR3 length: 14 residues. CDR1 is MNHEY and CDR2 is SMNVEV in the germline V gene (reference sequence).

Sequenced material: blood. The chain recombines TRBV27 with TRBJ2-1, with D possibly matching TRBD1 (5 bases). This sequence originates from a woman aged 40 to 50 in good health. The chain's CDR3 is CASALGQGYNEQFF. The CDR3 region has the DNA TGTGCCAGCGCTTTAGGGCAGGGATACAATGAGCAGTTCTTC.